A single sample is the source of the 5 T cell receptor beta chains below, sequenced in a study of blood T cell repertoires in COVID-19. TCRdb's table, derived via immunoSEQ multiplex PCR, lists solely in-frame clones and lacks some. The data show approximately 200,000 clones, with 70% to 80% seen just once and roughly 12% held by the top ten. The specimen was peripheral blood. The receptors stem from a woman aged 45 to 65 with acute or convalescent COVID-19.

J is TRBJ2-2 and V is TRBV18, with TRBD2 identical over 10 bases. The CDR3 is 16 residues long. Germline CDR1 is KGHSH and CDR2 is LQKENI. The trim removed 3 bases at V and 0 bases at J, leaving 1 base unmatched. Written as DNA, the CDR3 is TGTGCCAGCTCACCCAGCGGGGGGGCGAACACCGGGGAGCTGTTTTTT. Its protein is CASSPSGGANTGELFF.

This sequence joins TRBV24-1 and TRBJ2-7; the D is unclear. The CDR3 covers 14 residues. Per germline, CDR1 KGHDR and CDR2 SFDVKD. Trimming removed 1 base at V and 0 bases at J, with 6 bases between. The DNA of the CDR3 is TGTGCCACCAGTGATTTAAATAGCTCCTACGAGCAGTACTTC. Translated, it gives CATSDLNSSYEQYF.

In its sample, this clone was seen a few times. The chain joins TRBV5-1 to TRBJ1-2, with 8 bases identical to TRBD1. The CDR3 extends over 13 amino acids. V shed 3 bases, J shed 7 bases, and the junction held 5 bases outside the gene matches. Looked up from germline, CDR1 is SGHRS and CDR2 is YFSETQ. CDR3 amino acids: CASSWGTGAGYTF. CDR3 bases: TGCGCCAGCAGCTGGGGGACAGGAGCTGGCTACACCTTC.

The rearrangement links TRBV19 to TRBJ1-4, with TRBD1 as a possible D gene (6 bases). Looked up from germline, CDR1 is LNHDA and CDR2 is SQIVND (reference sequence). This CDR3 has 13 residues. V lost 10 bases and J lost 10, with 19 bases in between. CDR3 residues: CATSPGGRGKLFF. The CDR3 nucleotides read TGTGCCACCTCACCGGGGGGCCGGGGAAAACTGTTTTTT.

The CDR3 DNA follows: TGTGCCAGCTCCGTCTCGCAGATTCTCTACGAGCAGTACTTC. Its protein is CASSVSQILYEQYF. This rearrangement joins TRBV18 to TRBJ2-7; no definite D call. This CDR3 spans 14 amino acids. V was pared by 6 bases and J by 3 bases, with 15 bases between. Germline values: CDR1 KGHSH, CDR2 LQKENI.